This T cell receptor beta chain was recovered during a study of hypomethylating agent response in myelodysplastic syndrome (TCRdb year 2021). Regarding the study in general: The hypomethylating agent given was azacitidine in about 70% of the 11 patients and decitabine in 3 of 11 patients. Of the myelodysplastic syndrome patients in the cohort, several were male and 2 were female. On average the patients were 72.2 +/- 6.3 years old, and a diploid cytogenetic profile was seen most often. The most frequent mutation was TET2, found in about 50% of the 11 patients. About 6 patients had a response of complete response or hematologic improvement, and roughly five patients did not respond. Response was defined as complete response or hematologic improvement, and patients meeting neither criterion were classed as non-responders.

Regarding this clone: Its antigen has not been determined. Base quality data are lacking; no much larger clone is found one base away.

Libraries were prepared through the immunoSEQ multiplex PCR assay. Each sample was run at survey resolution as two replicates of roughly 200 ng apiece, for a total of about 400 ng of DNA. The hsTCRB kit detected rearranged TCRB sequences in genomic DNA using multiplex PCR primers targeting V and J genes. In the first PCR, the CDR3 region was amplified for approximately 30 cycles with the QIAGEN Multiplex PCR Kit. Sample barcodes and Illumina adapters were attached to each replicate during a second PCR lasting around 8 cycles. Pooled libraries were quantified with a QuantStudio 6 and the KAPA library quantification kit. Roughly 15 pM of pooled libraries was sequenced on an Illumina MiSeq using 156-cycle single-end reads and a 15-cycle index read. Concerning the study's data processing: VDJdb annotation flagged 1.5% to 2% of around 180,000 unique clonotypes as previously reported viral-epitope-specific. Raw reads were processed by the immunoSEQ Data Assistant and immunoSEQ Analyzer into normalized, annotated TCRB repertoires. Clonotypes were analyzed with BioAnalyzer and version 0.6.5 of the immunarch R package. Every repertoire was downsampled to the clone count of the smallest repertoire before richness was estimated. Clonotypes were sorted into expanded, contracted or novel categories with Fisher's exact tests, where novel meant the clonotype had zero frequency before treatment. Significantly changed CDR3 beta sequences were clustered with GLIPH2 at simulation_depth=1000 and kmer_min_depth=3, and CDR3s shorter than five residues were left out. TCRdb mirrors the immuneACCESS table, restricted to in-frame sequences. Some clones are absent from its copies; in checked studies, under half trace to an unresolved V gene, and the reason for the others is unknown. V and J calls and clone size are those listed in that table; D and trimming were worked out from the DNA. Here the sample has some 5,900 clones; roughly nine tenths occur a single time. The ten biggest clones cover under 15% of the sample.

Bulk bone marrow was analyzed without sorting T-cell subsets. Bone marrow from 11 to 12 myelodysplastic syndrome patients, collected before and after hypomethylating agent therapy, underwent immunosequencing of the TCR beta CDR3 regions. Each patient contributed a baseline bone marrow plus two to three bone marrows at different post-treatment timepoints for longitudinal repertoire tracking. Genomic DNA was isolated from whole bone marrow, and DNA quality was assessed with TapeStation, NanoDrop OneC and PicoGreen assays. Taken from the germline V gene, the CDR1 and CDR2 loops are SQVTM and ANQGSEA. From the cysteine through the phenylalanine, the CDR3 covers 15 amino acids. Only the CDR3 part of the read is kept: 45 bases, read in frame from the first base. V lost 8 bases and J lost 6 bases, and the count of bases not matched to a germline gene is 15. Results and caveats for the whole study, not just this receptor: Healthy control donors were not age-matched to MDS patients, which could have impacted the MDS versus healthy comparison. Novel clonotypes were found to emerge more often in responders, whereas more contracted clonotypes were observed in non-responders after treatment. Whether the shared GLIPH2 clusters possibly recognize novel MDS antigens was not confirmed and still needs to be tested experimentally. After hypomethylating agent treatment, no significant change in richness, rarefaction diversity or clonality was seen, either across all patients or within response groups. The cohort was small, with only 11 to 12 patients analyzed.

The starting material was bone marrow, obtained before or after starting hypomethylating agent treatment for myelodysplastic syndrome (not recorded which). The V and J genes are TRBV29-1 and TRBJ2-7; 11 central nucleotides agree with TRBD1. This TCR was sampled from a human donor with myelodysplastic syndrome. The CDR3 is CSLDYRDRGFGEQYF. The DNA sequence is as follows: TGCAGCTTAGATTACCGGGACAGGGGGTTTGGCGAGCAGTACTTC.